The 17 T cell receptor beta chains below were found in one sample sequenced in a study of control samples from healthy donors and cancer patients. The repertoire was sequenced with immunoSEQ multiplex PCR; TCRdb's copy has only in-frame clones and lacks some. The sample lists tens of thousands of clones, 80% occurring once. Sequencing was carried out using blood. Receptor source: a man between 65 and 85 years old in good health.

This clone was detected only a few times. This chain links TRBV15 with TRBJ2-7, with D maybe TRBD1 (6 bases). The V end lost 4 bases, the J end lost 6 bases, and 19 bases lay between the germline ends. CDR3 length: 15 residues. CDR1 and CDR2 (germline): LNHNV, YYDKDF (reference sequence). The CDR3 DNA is TGTGCCACCAGCACCTCGGTTGAACAGGGAGCCGAGCAGTACTTC. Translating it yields CATSTSVEQGAEQYF.

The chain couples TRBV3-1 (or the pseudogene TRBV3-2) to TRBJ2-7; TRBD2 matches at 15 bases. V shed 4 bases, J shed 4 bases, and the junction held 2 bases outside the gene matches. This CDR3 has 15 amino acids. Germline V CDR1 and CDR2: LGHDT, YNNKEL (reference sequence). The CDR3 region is CASSRGLAGGYEQYF. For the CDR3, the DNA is TGTGCCAGCAGCCGCGGACTAGCGGGGGGGTACGAGCAGTACTTC.

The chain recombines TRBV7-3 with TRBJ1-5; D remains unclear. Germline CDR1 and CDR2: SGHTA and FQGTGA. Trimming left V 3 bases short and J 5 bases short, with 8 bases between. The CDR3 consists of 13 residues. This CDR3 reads CASSFQSDQPQHF. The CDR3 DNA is TGTGCCAGCAGCTTTCAGTCGGATCAGCCCCAGCATTTT. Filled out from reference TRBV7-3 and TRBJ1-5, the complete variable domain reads GAGVSQTPSNKVTEKGKYVELRCDPISGHTALYWYRQSLGQGPEFLIYFQGTGAADDSGLPNDRFFAVRPEGSVSTLKIQRTERGDSAVYLCASSFQSDQPQHFGDGTRLSIL.

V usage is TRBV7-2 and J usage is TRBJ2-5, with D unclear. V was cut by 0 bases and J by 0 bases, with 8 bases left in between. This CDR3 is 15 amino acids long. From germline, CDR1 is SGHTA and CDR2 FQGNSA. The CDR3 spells CASSLAGYHQETQYF. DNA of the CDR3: TGTGCCAGCAGCTTAGCGGGGTACCACCAAGAGACCCAGTACTTC.

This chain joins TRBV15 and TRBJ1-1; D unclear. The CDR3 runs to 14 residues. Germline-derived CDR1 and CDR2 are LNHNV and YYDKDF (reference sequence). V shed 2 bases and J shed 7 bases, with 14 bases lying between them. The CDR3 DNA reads TGTGCCACCAGCAGAACGCAGGCAGGACGTGAAGCTTTCTTT. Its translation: CATSRTQAGREAFF.

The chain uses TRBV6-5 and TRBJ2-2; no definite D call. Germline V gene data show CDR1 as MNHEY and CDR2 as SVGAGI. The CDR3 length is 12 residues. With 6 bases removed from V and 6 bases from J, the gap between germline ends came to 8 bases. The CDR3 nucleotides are TGTGCCAGCAGAAAACTTGCCGGGGAGCTGTTTTTT. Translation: CASRKLAGELFF.

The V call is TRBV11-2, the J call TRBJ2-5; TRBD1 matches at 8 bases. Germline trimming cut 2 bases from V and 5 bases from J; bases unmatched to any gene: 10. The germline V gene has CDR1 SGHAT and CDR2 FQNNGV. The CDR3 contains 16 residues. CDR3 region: CASSLSWTGRTETQYF. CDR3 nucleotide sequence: TGTGCCAGCAGCTTAAGCTGGACAGGGCGAACGGAGACCCAGTACTTC.

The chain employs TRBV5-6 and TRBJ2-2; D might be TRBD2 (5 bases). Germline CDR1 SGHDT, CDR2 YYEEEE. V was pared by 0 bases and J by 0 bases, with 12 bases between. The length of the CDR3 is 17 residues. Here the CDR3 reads CASSLVSGTPNTGELFF. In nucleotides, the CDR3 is TGTGCCAGCAGCTTGGTGTCGGGAACCCCGAACACCGGGGAGCTGTTTTTT.

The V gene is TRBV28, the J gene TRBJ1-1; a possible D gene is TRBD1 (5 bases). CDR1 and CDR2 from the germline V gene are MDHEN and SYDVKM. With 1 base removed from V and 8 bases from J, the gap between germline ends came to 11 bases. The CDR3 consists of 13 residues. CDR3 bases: TGTGCCAGCAGTTTATTGCGGGGGGGGGAAGCTTTCTTT. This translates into CASSLLRGGEAFF.

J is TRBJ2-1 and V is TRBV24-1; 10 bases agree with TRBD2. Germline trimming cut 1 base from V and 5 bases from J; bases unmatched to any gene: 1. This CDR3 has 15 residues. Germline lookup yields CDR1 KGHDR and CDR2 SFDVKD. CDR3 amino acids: CATSDFGTSDNEQFF. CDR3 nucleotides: TGTGCCACCAGTGATTTCGGGACTAGCGACAATGAGCAGTTCTTC.

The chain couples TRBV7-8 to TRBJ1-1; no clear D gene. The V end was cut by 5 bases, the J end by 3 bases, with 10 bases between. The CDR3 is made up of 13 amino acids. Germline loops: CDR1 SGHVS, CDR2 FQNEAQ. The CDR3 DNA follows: TGTGCCAGCAGCCCACTCTGGGACACTGAAGCTTTCTTT. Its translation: CASSPLWDTEAFF.

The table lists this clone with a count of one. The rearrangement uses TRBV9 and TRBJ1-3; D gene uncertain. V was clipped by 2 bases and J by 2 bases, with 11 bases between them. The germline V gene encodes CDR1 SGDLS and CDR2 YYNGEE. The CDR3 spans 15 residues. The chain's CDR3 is CASSVNFGTGNTIYF. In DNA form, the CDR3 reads TGTGCCAGCAGCGTTAATTTTGGGACTGGAAACACCATATATTTT.

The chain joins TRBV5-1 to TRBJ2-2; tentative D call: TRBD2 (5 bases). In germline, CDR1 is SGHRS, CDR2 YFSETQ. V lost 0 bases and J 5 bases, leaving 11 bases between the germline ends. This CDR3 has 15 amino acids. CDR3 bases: TGCGCCAGCAGCTTGGACGGGGATAGAACCGGGGAGCTGTTTTTT. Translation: CASSLDGDRTGELFF.

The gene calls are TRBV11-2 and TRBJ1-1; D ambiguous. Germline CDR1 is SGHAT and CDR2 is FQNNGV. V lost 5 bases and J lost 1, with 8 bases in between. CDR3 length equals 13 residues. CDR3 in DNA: TGTGCCAGCAGCATTCAATCGAACACTGAAGCTTTCTTT. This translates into CASSIQSNTEAFF.

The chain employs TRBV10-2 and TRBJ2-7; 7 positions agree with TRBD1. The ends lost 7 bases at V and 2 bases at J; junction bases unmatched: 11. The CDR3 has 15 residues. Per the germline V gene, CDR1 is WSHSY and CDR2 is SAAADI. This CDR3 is CASTIQGTAPYEQYF. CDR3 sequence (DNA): TGCGCCAGCACAATACAGGGGACAGCACCCTACGAGCAGTACTTC.

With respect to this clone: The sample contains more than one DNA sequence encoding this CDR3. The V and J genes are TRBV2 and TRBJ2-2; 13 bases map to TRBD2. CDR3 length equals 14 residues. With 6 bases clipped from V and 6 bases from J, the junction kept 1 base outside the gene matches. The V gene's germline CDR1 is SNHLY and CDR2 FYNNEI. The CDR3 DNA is TGTGCCAGCAGAGGACTAGCGGGGGCCGGGGAGCTGTTTTTT. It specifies CASRGLAGAGELFF. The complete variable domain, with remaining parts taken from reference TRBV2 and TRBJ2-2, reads EPEVTQTPSHQVTQMGQEVILRCVPISNHLYFYWYRQILGQKVEFLVSFYNNEISEKSEIFDDQFSVERPDGSNFTLKIRSTKLEDSAMYFCASRGLAGAGELFFGEGSRLTVL.

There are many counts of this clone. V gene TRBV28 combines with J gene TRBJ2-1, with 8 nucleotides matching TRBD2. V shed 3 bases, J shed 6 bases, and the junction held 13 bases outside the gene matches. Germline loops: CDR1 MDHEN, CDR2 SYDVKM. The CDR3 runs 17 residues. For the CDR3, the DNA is TGTGCCAGCAGTTTCTCCCTTAGCGGGACATTCTCCAATGAGCAGTTCTTC. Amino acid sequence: CASSFSLSGTFSNEQFF.